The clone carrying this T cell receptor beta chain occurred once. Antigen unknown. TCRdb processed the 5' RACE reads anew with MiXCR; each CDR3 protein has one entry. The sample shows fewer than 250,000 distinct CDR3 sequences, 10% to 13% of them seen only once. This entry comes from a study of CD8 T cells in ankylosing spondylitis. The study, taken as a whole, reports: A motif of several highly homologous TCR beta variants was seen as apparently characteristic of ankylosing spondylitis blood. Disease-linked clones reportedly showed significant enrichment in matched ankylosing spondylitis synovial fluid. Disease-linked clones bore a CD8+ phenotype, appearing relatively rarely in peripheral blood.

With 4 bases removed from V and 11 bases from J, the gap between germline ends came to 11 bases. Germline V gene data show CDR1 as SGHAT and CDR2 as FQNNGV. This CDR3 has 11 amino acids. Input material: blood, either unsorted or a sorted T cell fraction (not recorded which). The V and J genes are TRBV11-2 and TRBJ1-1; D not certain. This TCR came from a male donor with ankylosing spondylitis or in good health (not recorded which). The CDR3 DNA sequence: TGTGCCAGCAGCTCGACCCTGGGGGCTTTCTTT. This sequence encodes CASSSTLGAFF.